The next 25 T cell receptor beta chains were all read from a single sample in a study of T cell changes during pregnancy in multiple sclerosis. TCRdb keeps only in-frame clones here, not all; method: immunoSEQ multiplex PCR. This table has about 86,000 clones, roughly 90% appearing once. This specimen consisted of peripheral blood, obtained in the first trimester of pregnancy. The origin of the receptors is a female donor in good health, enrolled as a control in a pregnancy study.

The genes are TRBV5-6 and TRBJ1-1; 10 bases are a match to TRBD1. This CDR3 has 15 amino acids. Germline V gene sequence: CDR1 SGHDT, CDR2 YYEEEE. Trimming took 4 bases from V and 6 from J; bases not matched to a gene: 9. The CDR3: CASSPETGGNPEAFF. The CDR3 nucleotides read TGTGCCAGCAGCCCGGAGACAGGGGGCAACCCTGAAGCTTTCTTT.

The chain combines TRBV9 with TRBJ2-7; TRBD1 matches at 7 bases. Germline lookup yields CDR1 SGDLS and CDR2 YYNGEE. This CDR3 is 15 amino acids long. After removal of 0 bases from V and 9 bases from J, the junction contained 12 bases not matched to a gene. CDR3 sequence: CASSVGDRVTGAQYF. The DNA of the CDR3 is TGTGCCAGCAGCGTAGGTGACAGGGTGACCGGGGCGCAGTACTTC.

The CDR3 DNA reads TGTGCCAGCAGCCTAGGGGCTTCGGATCGGGTAATCACCGGGGAGCTGTTTTTT. Encoded protein: CASSLGASDRVITGELFF. The genes are TRBV4-2 and TRBJ2-2; TRBD1 might be the D (5 bases). The germline CDR1 and CDR2 sequences are LGHNA and YNFKEQ. The CDR3 is made up of 18 amino acids. V was trimmed by 4 bases and J by 4 bases, leaving 22 bases between them.

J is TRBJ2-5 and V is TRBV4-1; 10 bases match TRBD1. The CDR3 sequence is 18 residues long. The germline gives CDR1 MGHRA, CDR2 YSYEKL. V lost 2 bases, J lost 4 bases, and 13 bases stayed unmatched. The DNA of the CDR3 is TGCGCCAGCAGCCAAAGAGCGACAGGGGGCGCGGGAGGAGAGACCCAGTACTTC. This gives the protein CASSQRATGGAGGETQYF.

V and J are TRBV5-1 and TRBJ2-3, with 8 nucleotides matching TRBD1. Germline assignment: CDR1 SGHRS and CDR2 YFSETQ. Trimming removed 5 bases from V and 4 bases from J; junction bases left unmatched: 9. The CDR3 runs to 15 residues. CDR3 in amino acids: CASSSDRARSDTQYF. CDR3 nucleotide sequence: TGCGCCAGCAGTTCGGACAGGGCAAGGTCAGATACGCAGTATTTT.

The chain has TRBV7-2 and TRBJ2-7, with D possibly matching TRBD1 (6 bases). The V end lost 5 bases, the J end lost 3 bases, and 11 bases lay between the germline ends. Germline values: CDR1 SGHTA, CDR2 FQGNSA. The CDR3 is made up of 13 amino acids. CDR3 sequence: CASSQGHVYEQYF. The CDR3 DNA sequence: TGTGCCAGCAGCCAGGGACACGTCTACGAGCAGTACTTC.

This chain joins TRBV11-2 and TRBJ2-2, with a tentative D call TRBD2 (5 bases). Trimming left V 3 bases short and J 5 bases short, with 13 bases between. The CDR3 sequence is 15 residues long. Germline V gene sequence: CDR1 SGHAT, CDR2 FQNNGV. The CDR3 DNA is TGTGCCAGCAGCTTTGAGGGTTCGGGGACCGGGGAGCTGTTTTTT. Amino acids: CASSFEGSGTGELFF.

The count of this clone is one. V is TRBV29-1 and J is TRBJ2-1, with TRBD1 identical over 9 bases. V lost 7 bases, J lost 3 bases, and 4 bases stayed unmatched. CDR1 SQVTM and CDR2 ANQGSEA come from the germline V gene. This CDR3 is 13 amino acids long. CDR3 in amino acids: CSAGQGNYNEQFF. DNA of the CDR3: TGCAGCGCCGGACAGGGGAACTACAATGAGCAGTTCTTC.

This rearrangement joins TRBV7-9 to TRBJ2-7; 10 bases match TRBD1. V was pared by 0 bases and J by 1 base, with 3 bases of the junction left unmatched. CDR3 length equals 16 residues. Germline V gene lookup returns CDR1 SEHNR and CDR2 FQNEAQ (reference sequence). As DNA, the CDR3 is TGTGCCAGCAGCTTAGCCCAGGACAGGGGGTCCTACGAGCAGTACTTC. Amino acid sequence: CASSLAQDRGSYEQYF.

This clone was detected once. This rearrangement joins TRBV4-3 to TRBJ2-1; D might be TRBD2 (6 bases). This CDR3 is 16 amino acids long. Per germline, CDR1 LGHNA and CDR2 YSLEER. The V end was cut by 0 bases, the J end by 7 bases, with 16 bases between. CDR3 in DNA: TGCGCCAGCAGCCAAGAATTTGGGCTAGCGACGAATGAGCAGTTCTTC. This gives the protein CASSQEFGLATNEQFF.

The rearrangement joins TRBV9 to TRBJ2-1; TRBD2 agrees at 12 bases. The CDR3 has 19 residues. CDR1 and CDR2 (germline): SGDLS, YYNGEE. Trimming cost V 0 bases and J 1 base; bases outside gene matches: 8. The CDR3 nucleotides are TGTGCCAGCAGCGTAGGGCTAGCGGGGGGGGTTTGGTCCTACAATGAGCAGTTCTTC. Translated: CASSVGLAGGVWSYNEQFF.

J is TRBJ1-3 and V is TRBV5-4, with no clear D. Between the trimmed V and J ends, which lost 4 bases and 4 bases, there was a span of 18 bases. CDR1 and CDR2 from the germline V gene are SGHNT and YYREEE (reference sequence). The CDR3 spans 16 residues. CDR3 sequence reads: CASSTTGFTRGNTIYF. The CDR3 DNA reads TGTGCCAGCAGCACCACGGGTTTCACCCGCGGAAACACCATATATTTT.

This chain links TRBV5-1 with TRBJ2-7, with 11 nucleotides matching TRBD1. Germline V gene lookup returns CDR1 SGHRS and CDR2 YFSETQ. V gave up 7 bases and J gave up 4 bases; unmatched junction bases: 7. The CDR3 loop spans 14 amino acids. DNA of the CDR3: TGCGCCAGCTCGATTGGACAGGGGGCATACGAGCAGTACTTC. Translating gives CASSIGQGAYEQYF.

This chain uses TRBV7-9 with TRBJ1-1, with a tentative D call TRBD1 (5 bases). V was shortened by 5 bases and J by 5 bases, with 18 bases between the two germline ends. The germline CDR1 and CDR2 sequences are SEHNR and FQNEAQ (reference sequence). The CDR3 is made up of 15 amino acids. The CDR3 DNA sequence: TGTGCCAGCAGCCAAAAGGGTTTGGGGGGGACTGAAGCTTTCTTT. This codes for CASSQKGLGGTEAFF. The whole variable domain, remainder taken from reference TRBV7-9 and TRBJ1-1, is DTGVSQNPRHKITKRGQNVTFRCDPISEHNRLYWYRQTLGQGPEFLTYFQNEAQLEKSRLLSDRFSAERPKGSFSTLEIQRTEQGDSAMYLCASSQKGLGGTEAFFGQGTRLTVV.

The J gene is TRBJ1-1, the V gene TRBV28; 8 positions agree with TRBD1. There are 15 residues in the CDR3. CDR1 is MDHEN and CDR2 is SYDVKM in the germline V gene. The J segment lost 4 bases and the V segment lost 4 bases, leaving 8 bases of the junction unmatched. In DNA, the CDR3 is TGTGCCAGCAGTTACCCAGGGGGCGCAGGCACTGAAGCTTTCTTT. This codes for CASSYPGGAGTEAFF.

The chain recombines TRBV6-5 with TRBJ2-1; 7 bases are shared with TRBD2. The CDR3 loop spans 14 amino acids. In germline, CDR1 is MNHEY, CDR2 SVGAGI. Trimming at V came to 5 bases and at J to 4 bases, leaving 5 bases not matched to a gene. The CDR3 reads CASSERGAYNEQFF. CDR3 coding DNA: TGTGCCAGCAGTGAGCGGGGAGCGTACAATGAGCAGTTCTTC.

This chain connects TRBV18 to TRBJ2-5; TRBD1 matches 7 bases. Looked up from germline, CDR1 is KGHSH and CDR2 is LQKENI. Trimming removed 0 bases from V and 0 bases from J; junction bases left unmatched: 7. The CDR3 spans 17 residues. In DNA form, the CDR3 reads TGTGCCAGCTCACCACCCCGGGGCAGGGGGTACCAAGAGACCCAGTACTTC. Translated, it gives CASSPPRGRGYQETQYF. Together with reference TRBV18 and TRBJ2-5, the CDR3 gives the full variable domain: NAGVMQNPRHLVRRRGQEARLRCSPMKGHSHVYWYRQLPEEGLKFMVYLQKENIIDESGMPKERFSAEFPKEGPSILRIQQVVRGDSAAYFCASSPPRGRGYQETQYFGPGTRLLVL.

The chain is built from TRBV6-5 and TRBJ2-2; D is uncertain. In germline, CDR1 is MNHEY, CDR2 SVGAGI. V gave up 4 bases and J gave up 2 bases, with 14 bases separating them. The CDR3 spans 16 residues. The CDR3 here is CASSSIISVNTGELFF. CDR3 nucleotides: TGTGCCAGCAGTTCGATTATATCGGTCAACACCGGGGAGCTGTTTTTT.

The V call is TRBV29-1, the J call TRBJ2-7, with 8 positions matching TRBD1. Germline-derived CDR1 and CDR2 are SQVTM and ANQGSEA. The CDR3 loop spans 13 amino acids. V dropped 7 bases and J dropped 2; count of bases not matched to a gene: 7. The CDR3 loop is CSARTGFPYEQYF. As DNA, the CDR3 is TGCAGCGCCCGGACAGGGTTTCCCTACGAGCAGTACTTC.

CDR3 coding DNA: TGTGCCAGCGGGGGCGAGGGGTATGGCTACACCTTC. It encodes CASGGEGYGYTF. The chain uses TRBV6-6 and TRBJ1-2; possible D gene TRBD1, 6 bases. The CDR3 runs to 12 residues. Trimming stripped 8 bases from V and 5 bases from J, with 12 bases between. Germline values: CDR1 MNHNY, CDR2 SVGAGI (reference sequence).

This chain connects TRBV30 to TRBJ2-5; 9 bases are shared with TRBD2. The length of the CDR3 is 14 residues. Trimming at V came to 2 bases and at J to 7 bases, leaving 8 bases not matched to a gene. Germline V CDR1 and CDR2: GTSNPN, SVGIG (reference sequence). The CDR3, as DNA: TGTGCCTGGAGTTGGGCGGGGGGGGCAACGACCCAGTACTTC. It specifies CAWSWAGGATTQYF.

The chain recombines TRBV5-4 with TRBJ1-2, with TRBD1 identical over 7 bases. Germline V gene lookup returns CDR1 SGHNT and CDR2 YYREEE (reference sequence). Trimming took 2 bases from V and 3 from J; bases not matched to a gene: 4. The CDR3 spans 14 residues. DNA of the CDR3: TGTGCCAGCAGCTTAGGGGGACAGTACTATGGCTACACCTTC. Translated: CASSLGGQYYGYTF.

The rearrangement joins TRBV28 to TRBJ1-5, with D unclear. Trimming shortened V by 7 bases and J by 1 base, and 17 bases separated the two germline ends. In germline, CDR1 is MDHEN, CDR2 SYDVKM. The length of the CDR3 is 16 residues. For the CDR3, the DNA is TGTGCCAGCATTCCTGGGCCCCGACGGAGCAATCAGCCCCAGCATTTT. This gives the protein CASIPGPRRSNQPQHF. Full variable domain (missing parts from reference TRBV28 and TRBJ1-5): DVKVTQSSRYLVKRTGEKVFLECVQDMDHENMFWYRQDPGLGLRLIYFSYDVKMKEKGDIPEGYSVSREKKERFSLILESASTNQTSMYLCASIPGPRRSNQPQHFGDGTRLSIL.

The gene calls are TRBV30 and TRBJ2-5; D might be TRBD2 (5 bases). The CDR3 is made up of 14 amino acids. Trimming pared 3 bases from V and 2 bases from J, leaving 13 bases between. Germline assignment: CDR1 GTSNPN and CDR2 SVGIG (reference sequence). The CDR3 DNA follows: TGTGCCTGGAGAGGCCTAGCCACACAAGAGACCCAGTACTTC. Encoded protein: CAWRGLATQETQYF.

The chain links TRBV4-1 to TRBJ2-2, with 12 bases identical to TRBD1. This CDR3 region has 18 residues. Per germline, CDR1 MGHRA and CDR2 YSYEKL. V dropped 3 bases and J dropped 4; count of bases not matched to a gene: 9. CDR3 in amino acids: CASSHHPGTGGFTGELFF. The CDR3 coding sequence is TGCGCCAGCAGCCATCACCCCGGGACAGGGGGCTTCACCGGGGAGCTGTTTTTT.